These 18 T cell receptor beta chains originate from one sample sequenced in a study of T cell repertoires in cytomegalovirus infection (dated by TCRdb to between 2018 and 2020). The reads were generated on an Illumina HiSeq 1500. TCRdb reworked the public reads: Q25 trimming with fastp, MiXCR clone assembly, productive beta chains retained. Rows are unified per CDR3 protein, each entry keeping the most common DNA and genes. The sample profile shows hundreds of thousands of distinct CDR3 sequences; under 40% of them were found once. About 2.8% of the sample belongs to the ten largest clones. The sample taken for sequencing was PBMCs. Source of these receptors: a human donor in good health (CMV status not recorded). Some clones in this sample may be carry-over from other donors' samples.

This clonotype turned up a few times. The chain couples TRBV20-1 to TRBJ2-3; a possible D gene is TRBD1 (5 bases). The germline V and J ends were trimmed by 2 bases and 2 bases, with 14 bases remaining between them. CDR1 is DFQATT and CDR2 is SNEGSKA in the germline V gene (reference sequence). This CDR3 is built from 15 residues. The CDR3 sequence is CSARRPGLYTDTQYF. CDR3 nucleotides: TGCAGTGCTAGACGGCCAGGGCTTTACACAGATACGCAGTATTTT.

For the CDR3, the DNA is TGTGCCAGCAGCCCCGGACAGGTTCGGAGAAATGAGCAGTTCTTC. This translates into CASSPGQVRRNEQFF. This chain connects TRBV7-8 to TRBJ2-1; the match to TRBD1 covers 7 bases. In germline, CDR1 is SGHVS, CDR2 FQNEAQ. Trimming took 5 bases from V and 7 from J; bases not matched to a gene: 11. The CDR3 covers 15 residues.

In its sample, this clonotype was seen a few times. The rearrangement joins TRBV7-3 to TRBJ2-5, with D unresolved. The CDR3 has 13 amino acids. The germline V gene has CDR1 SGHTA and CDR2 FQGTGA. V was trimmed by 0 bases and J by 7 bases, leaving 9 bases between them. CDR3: CASSLTGEGTQYF. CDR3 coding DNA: TGTGCCAGCAGCTTAACAGGCGAAGGGACCCAGTACTTC.

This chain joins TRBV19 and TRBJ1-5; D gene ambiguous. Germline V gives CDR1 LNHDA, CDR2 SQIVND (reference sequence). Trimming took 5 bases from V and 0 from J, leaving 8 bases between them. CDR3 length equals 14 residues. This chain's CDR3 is CASSYFDSNQPQHF. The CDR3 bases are TGTGCCAGTAGTTACTTCGATAGCAATCAGCCCCAGCATTTT.

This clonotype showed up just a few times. The CDR3 sequence is CASSLSPGGHGETQYF. Written as DNA, the CDR3 is TGTGCCAGCAGCTTAAGCCCCGGCGGGCATGGAGAGACCCAGTACTTC. The chain recombines TRBV7-2 with TRBJ2-5; tentatively, D is TRBD2 (5 bases). Germline V CDR1 and CDR2: SGHTA, FQGNSA. This CDR3 has 16 amino acids. Between the trimmed V and J ends, which lost 2 bases and 4 bases, there was a span of 17 bases.

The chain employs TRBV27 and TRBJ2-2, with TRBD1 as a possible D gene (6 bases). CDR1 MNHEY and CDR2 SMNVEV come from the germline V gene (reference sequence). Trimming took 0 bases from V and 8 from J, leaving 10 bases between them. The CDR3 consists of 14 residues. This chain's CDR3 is CASSLSFGTGELFF. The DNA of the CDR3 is TGTGCCAGCAGTTTATCCTTTGGGACAGGGGAGCTGTTTTTT.

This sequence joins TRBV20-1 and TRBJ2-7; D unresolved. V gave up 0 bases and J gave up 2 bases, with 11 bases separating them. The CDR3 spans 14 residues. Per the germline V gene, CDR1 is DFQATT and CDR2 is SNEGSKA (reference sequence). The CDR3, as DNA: TGCAGTGCTAGAGATTCTACGCGGACCTACGAGCAGTACTTC. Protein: CSARDSTRTYEQYF.

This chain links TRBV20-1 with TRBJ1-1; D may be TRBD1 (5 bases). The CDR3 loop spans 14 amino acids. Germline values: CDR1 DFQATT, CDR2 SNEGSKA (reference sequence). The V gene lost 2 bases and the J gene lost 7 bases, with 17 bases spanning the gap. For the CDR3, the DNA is TGCAGTGCTAGACCCTCAGGCAGGGAGGGTGAAGCTTTCTTT. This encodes CSARPSGREGEAFF.

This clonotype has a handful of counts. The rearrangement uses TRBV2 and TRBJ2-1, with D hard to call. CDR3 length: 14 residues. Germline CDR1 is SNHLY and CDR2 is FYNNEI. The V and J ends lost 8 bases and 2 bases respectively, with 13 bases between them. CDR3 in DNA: TGTGCCAGCTGCCCCCGCGGCCCCTACAATGAGCAGTTCTTC. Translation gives CASCPRGPYNEQFF.

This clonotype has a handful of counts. The CDR3 loop is CASSFSGFTEAFF. CDR3 bases: TGTGCCAGCAGTTTCTCTGGCTTCACTGAAGCTTTCTTT. This chain connects TRBV12-3 or TRBV12-4 to TRBJ1-1; D remains ambiguous. Trimming cost V 3 bases and J 4 bases, with 9 bases left between them. This CDR3 spans 13 amino acids.

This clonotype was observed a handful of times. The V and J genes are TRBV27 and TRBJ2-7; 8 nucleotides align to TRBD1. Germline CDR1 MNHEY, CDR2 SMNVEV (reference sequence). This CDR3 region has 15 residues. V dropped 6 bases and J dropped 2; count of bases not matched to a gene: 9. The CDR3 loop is CASRKPGTGTYEQYF. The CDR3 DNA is TGTGCCAGCAGAAAACCCGGGACAGGTACCTACGAGCAGTACTTC.

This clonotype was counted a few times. DNA for the CDR3: TGTGCCAGCAGTCGGACTAGCGGGGGGGCCGGAGATACGCAGTATTTT. Its translation is CASSRTSGGAGDTQYF. The J gene is TRBJ2-3, the V gene TRBV7-9, with 15 bases lining up with TRBD2. The CDR3 sequence is 16 residues long. From germline, CDR1 is SEHNR and CDR2 FQNEAQ (reference sequence). V lost 6 bases to trimming and J lost 5 bases; unmatched junction nucleotides: 6.

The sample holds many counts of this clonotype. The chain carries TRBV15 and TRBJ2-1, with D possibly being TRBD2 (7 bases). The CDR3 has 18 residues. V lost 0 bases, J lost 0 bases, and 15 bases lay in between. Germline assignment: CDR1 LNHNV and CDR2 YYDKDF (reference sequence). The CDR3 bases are TGTGCCACCAGCAGAGATACTTTAGGGGGGGGCTCCTACAATGAGCAGTTCTTC. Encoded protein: CATSRDTLGGGSYNEQFF.

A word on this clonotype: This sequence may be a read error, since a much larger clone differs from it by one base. The CDR3 region is CASGLAGQGAYEQYF. CDR3 coding DNA: TGTGCCAGCGGCTTAGCGGGACAGGGGGCCTACGAGCAGTACTTC. V gene TRBV7-2 combines with J gene TRBJ2-7; 11 bases are shared with TRBD1. The CDR3 consists of 15 residues. In germline, CDR1 is SGHTA, CDR2 FQGNSA.

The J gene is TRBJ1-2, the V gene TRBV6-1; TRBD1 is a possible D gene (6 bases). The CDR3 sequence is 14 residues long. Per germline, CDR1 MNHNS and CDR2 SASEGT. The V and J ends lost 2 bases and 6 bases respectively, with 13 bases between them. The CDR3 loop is CASSERQGRDGYTF. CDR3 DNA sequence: TGTGCCAGCAGTGAACGCCAGGGGCGGGATGGCTACACCTTC.

The CDR3 nucleotides read TGTGCCAGCAGTCCCCGAAGGGACAGGGGAGCGACCCAGTACTTC. Its protein product is CASSPRRDRGATQYF. This sequence joins TRBV12-3 or TRBV12-4 and TRBJ2-5; 10 positions match TRBD1. The CDR3 runs 15 residues. V was pared by 5 bases and J by 7 bases, with 10 bases of the junction left unmatched.

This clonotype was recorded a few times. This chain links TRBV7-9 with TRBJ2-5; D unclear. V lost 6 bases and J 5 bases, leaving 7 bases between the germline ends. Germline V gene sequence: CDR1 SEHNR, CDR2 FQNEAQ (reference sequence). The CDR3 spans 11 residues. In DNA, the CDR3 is TGTGCCAGCAGTGGCTTGGAGACCCAGTACTTC. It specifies CASSGLETQYF. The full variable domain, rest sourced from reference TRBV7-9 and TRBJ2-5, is DTGVSQNPRHKITKRGQNVTFRCDPISEHNRLYWYRQTLGQGPEFLTYFQNEAQLEKSRLLSDRFSAERPKGSFSTLEIQRTEQGDSAMYLCASSGLETQYFGPGTRLLVL.

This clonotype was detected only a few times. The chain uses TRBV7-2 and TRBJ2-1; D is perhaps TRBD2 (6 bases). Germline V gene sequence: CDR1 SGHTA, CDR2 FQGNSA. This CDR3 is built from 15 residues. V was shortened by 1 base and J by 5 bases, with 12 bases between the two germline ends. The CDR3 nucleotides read TGTGCCAGCAGCTTAGTCGCGGGGACCGACAATGAGCAGTTCTTC. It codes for CASSLVAGTDNEQFF.